One and the same sample provided the 30 T cell receptor beta chains below, sequenced in a study of shared clonotypes between healthy human individuals. Some clones are missing from TCRdb's copy, which holds only in-frame ones; the method was immunoSEQ multiplex PCR. This table has nearly 2 million clones, about 95% appearing once. CD45RO-negative, CCR7-positively selected cells formed the naive CD8 fraction, excluding terminally differentiated effector memory CD45RA+ cells. The sequenced sample was naive CD8+ T cells sorted from blood. The origin of the receptors is a man younger than 35 in good health.

This chain uses TRBV9 with TRBJ2-1; 11 bases align to TRBD2. This CDR3 has 16 residues. CDR1 and CDR2 from the germline V gene are SGDLS and YYNGEE. The junction had 13 bases not matched to a gene; V was cut back by 5 bases and J by 9 bases. CDR3 nucleotide sequence: TGTGCCAGCAGACCCGCGGGTAGCGGGAGGGACGGTGAGCAGTTCTTC. Amino acid sequence: CASRPAGSGRDGEQFF. The full variable domain, rest sourced from reference TRBV9 and TRBJ2-1, is DSGVTQTPKHLITATGQRVTLRCSPRSGDLSVYWYQQSLDQGLQFLIQYYNGEERAKGNILERFSAQQFPDLHSELNLSSLELGDSALYFCASRPAGSGRDGEQFFGPGTRLTVL.

This sequence joins TRBV6-1 and TRBJ2-7; the D gene could be TRBD1 or TRBD2 (5 bases each). Deletions cut 4 bases from V and 3 bases from J, with 16 bases between. The CDR3 loop spans 15 amino acids. The germline V gene encodes CDR1 MNHNS and CDR2 SASEGT. The DNA for the CDR3 is TGTGCCAGCAGTGCTACTGCCAGGGACCACTACGAGCAGTACTTC. Translating gives CASSATARDHYEQYF.

V gene TRBV6-1 combines with J gene TRBJ2-7; TRBD2 matches 7 bases. Germline trimming cut 1 base from V and 6 bases from J; bases unmatched to any gene: 3. This CDR3 is built from 13 residues. Germline V gene sequence: CDR1 MNHNS, CDR2 SASEGT. This CDR3 is CASSEGGGAEQYF. CDR3 DNA: TGTGCCAGCAGTGAAGGGGGAGGGGCCGAGCAGTACTTC.

V is TRBV19 and J is TRBJ1-6; D may be TRBD1 (5 bases). V was shortened by 8 bases and J by 5 bases, with 13 bases between the two germline ends. The CDR3 runs to 14 residues. Germline lookup yields CDR1 LNHDA and CDR2 SQIVND (reference sequence). The CDR3 DNA sequence: TGTGCCAGTTTGGACACACGCGATAATTCACCCCTCCACTTT. This codes for CASLDTRDNSPLHF.

J is TRBJ2-7 and V is TRBV2, with 9 bases matching TRBD2. Germline CDR1 is SNHLY and CDR2 is FYNNEI. The junction had 17 bases not matched to a gene; V was cut back by 3 bases and J by 5 bases. CDR3 size: 18 residues. The CDR3 DNA reads as TGTGCCAGCAGTGACCAACTGTATTTGGCGGGGGGGCGGAACGAGCAGTACTTC. This translates into CASSDQLYLAGGRNEQYF.

The rearrangement joins TRBV6-5 to TRBJ2-5; 9 bases are a match to TRBD2. V lost 0 bases, J lost 6 bases, and 8 bases stayed unmatched. The CDR3 spans 16 residues. The germline V gene has CDR1 MNHEY and CDR2 SVGAGI. The CDR3, as DNA: TGTGCCAGCAGTTACTCGTCGAGCGGGAGGTCGAAGACCCAGTACTTC. Translated, it gives CASSYSSSGRSKTQYF.

The V gene is TRBV27, the J gene TRBJ2-2; 7 bases are a match to TRBD1. The CDR3 length is 15 residues. Per the germline V gene, CDR1 is MNHEY and CDR2 is SMNVEV (reference sequence). Losses at the gene ends were 2 bases for V and 0 bases for J; bases not matched to a gene: 0. The CDR3 DNA is TGTGCCAGCAGTTTAGGACAGGCGAACACCGGGGAGCTGTTTTTT. Protein product: CASSLGQANTGELFF.

The chain recombines TRBV5-1 with TRBJ1-1; D unresolved. The germline V gene has CDR1 SGHRS and CDR2 YFSETQ. The V end lost 6 bases, the J end lost 3 bases, and 18 bases lay between the germline ends. This CDR3 has 15 amino acids. The CDR3 DNA sequence: TGCGCCAGCATCGGGGAGGACTCAAGTCACACTGAAGCTTTCTTT. It yields the protein CASIGEDSSHTEAFF.

This chain joins TRBV5-4 and TRBJ2-3; the match to TRBD2 covers 7 bases. Unmatched junction bases numbered 10, after V lost 4 bases and J lost 5 bases. The CDR3 is 15 residues long. Germline values: CDR1 SGHNT, CDR2 YYREEE (reference sequence). CDR3 nucleotide sequence: TGTGCCAGCAGCCCTTCCGGCGGGAGTATAGATACGCAGTATTTT. Amino acids: CASSPSGGSIDTQYF. The complete variable domain, with remaining parts taken from reference TRBV5-4 and TRBJ2-3, reads ETGVTQSPTHLIKTRGQQVTLRCSSQSGHNTVSWYQQALGQGPQFIFQYYREEENGRGNFPPRFSGLQFPNYSSELNVNALELDDSALYLCASSPSGGSIDTQYFGPGTRLTVL.

The chain recombines TRBV9 with TRBJ2-1; TRBD2 matches 8 bases. The CDR3 runs 12 residues. CDR1 SGDLS and CDR2 YYNGEE come from the germline V gene. The V gene end was trimmed by 7 bases and the J gene end by 6 bases; junction bases not matched to a gene: 3. This chain's CDR3 is CASGLAGNEQFF. Here the CDR3 DNA reads TGTGCCAGCGGACTAGCTGGCAATGAGCAGTTCTTC.

The rearrangement links TRBV4-3 to TRBJ2-2; D not certain. This CDR3 region has 13 residues. Germline V gives CDR1 LGHNA, CDR2 YSLEER. Deletions cut 3 bases from V and 2 bases from J, with 4 bases between. The CDR3, as DNA: TGCGCCAGCAGCCAGTATAACACCGGGGAGCTGTTTTTT. Its translation is CASSQYNTGELFF.

The rearrangement joins TRBV13 to TRBJ2-5; D uncertain. Looked up from germline, CDR1 is PRHDT and CDR2 is FYEKMQ (reference sequence). V lost 5 bases, J lost 0 bases, and 16 bases lay in between. This CDR3 is built from 16 residues. CDR3 amino acids: CASSLPEGRHQETQYF. CDR3 DNA: TGTGCCAGCAGCCTGCCGGAAGGGCGCCACCAAGAGACCCAGTACTTC. Supplemented by reference TRBV13 and TRBJ2-5, the full variable domain reads AAGVIQSPRHLIKEKRETATLKCYPIPRHDTVYWYQQGPGQDPQFLISFYEKMQSDKGSIPDRFSAQQFSDYHSELNMSSLELGDSALYFCASSLPEGRHQETQYFGPGTRLLVL.

The rearrangement uses TRBV7-9 and TRBJ2-1; TRBD2 aligns across 14 bases. Per germline, CDR1 SEHNR and CDR2 FQNEAQ (reference sequence). The J segment lost 6 bases and the V segment lost 5 bases, leaving 3 bases of the junction unmatched. The CDR3 is made up of 15 amino acids. The CDR3 DNA is TGTGCCAGCAGCATGACTAGCGGGAGGGCCAATGAGCAGTTCTTC. It specifies CASSMTSGRANEQFF.

This chain joins TRBV9 and TRBJ2-5; D possibly corresponds to TRBD1 (6 bases). The CDR3 totals 15 residues. V lost 4 bases and J lost 2, with 15 bases in between. Looked up from germline, CDR1 is SGDLS and CDR2 is YYNGEE. The CDR3 DNA follows: TGTGCCAGCAGCTTCCTTATACAGGGACAAGAGACCCAGTACTTC. Residues: CASSFLIQGQETQYF.

This clone has a single count. The chain employs TRBV7-2 and TRBJ2-1; 12 nucleotides align to TRBD2. CDR3 size: 15 residues. J was trimmed by 8 bases and V by 0 bases; bases with no gene match: 2. In germline, CDR1 is SGHTA, CDR2 FQGNSA. CDR3 sequence: CASSLALAGGDEQFF. The CDR3 nucleotides read TGTGCCAGCAGCTTAGCACTAGCGGGAGGCGATGAGCAGTTCTTC.

CDR3 sequence reads: CASSYSMGDTQYF. In nucleotides, the CDR3 is TGTGCCAGTAGTTATTCTATGGGAGATACGCAGTATTTT. The chain recombines TRBV19 with TRBJ2-3; no clear D. CDR3 length: 13 amino acids. In germline, CDR1 is LNHDA, CDR2 SQIVND (reference sequence). Trimming pared 5 bases from V and 5 bases from J, leaving 11 bases between.

The CDR3 reads CAKPDSQHQPQHF. CDR3 sequence (DNA): TGCGCCAAACCCGACAGCCAGCATCAGCCCCAGCATTTT. The chain employs TRBV5-1 and TRBJ1-5; D perhaps matches TRBD1 (5 bases). The CDR3 spans 13 residues. Trimming took 9 bases from V and 5 from J, leaving 15 bases between them. The germline gives CDR1 SGHRS, CDR2 YFSETQ.

V gene TRBV29-1 combines with J gene TRBJ1-2, with a possible D match to TRBD1 (6 bases). CDR1 is SQVTM and CDR2 is ANQGSEA in the germline V gene. The CDR3 covers 12 residues. V lost 3 bases, J lost 8 bases, and 13 bases lay in between. CDR3 sequence: CSVDQQGYGYTF. The CDR3 DNA reads TGCAGCGTTGATCAACAGGGCTACGGCTACACCTTC.

The gene calls are TRBV4-3 and TRBJ2-1; 8 nucleotides align to TRBD2. This CDR3 is 18 amino acids long. Germline V CDR1 and CDR2: LGHNA, YSLEER. V shed 0 bases and J 7 bases; nucleotides not matched to a gene: 14. The chain's CDR3 is CASSQDWVAGSSWNEQFF. Written as DNA, the CDR3 is TGCGCCAGCAGCCAAGATTGGGTAGCGGGATCGTCATGGAATGAGCAGTTCTTC.

The J gene is TRBJ1-2, the V gene TRBV18, with 8 positions matching TRBD1. Germline values: CDR1 KGHSH, CDR2 LQKENI. V lost 3 bases and J lost 5; bases outside the gene matches: 8. CDR3 length: 15 residues. This CDR3 reads CASSPLDRVGYGYTF. The CDR3 DNA reads TGTGCCAGCTCACCTTTGGACAGGGTGGGATATGGCTACACCTTC.

The genes are TRBV27 and TRBJ2-1; 11 nucleotides align to TRBD1. The J segment lost 8 bases and the V segment lost 5 bases, leaving 5 bases of the junction unmatched. The CDR3 length is 14 residues. Germline V gene sequence: CDR1 MNHEY, CDR2 SMNVEV (reference sequence). The CDR3, as DNA: TGTGCCAGCAGTCCGGGACAGGGGGTTCATGAGCAGTTCTTC. This sequence encodes CASSPGQGVHEQFF.

The rearrangement links TRBV7-2 to TRBJ2-3, with TRBD2 identical over 8 bases. Trimming at V came to 5 bases and at J to 2 bases, leaving 6 bases not matched to a gene. Germline CDR1 SGHTA, CDR2 FQGNSA. The CDR3 sequence is 15 residues long. CDR3 sequence (DNA): TGTGCCAGCAGCCCGTTACTAGCGGTCACAGATACGCAGTATTTT. This sequence encodes CASSPLLAVTDTQYF.

The genes are TRBV5-1 and TRBJ1-2; 9 nucleotides line up with TRBD1. This CDR3 comprises 13 residues. The V gene end was trimmed by 4 bases and the J gene end by 8 bases; junction bases not matched to a gene: 6. Germline V lookup: CDR1 SGHRS, CDR2 YFSETQ. The CDR3, as DNA: TGCGCCAGCAGCGAGACAGGGGGAGGAGGCTACACCTTC. This gives the protein CASSETGGGGYTF. The full variable domain, rest sourced from reference TRBV5-1 and TRBJ1-2, is KAGVTQTPRYLIKTRGQQVTLSCSPISGHRSVSWYQQTPGQGLQFLFEYFSETQRNKGNFPGRFSGRQFSNSRSEMNVSTLELGDSALYLCASSETGGGGYTFGSGTRLTVV.

The rearrangement joins TRBV11-2 to TRBJ2-7, with TRBD2 identical over 9 bases. With 5 bases clipped from V and 4 bases from J, the junction kept 6 bases outside the gene matches. The CDR3 is 14 residues long. CDR1 SGHAT and CDR2 FQNNGV come from the germline V gene. CDR3 protein: CASSPTSGFYEQYF. The DNA for the CDR3 is TGTGCCAGCAGCCCGACTAGCGGCTTTTACGAGCAGTACTTC.

This chain joins TRBV27 and TRBJ1-5; D is unclear. Germline loops: CDR1 MNHEY, CDR2 SMNVEV (reference sequence). Trimming stripped 2 bases from V and 0 bases from J, with 8 bases between. The CDR3 loop spans 15 amino acids. In DNA, the CDR3 is TGTGCCAGCAGTTTAGGAGCTAATAGCAATCAGCCCCAGCATTTT. It encodes CASSLGANSNQPQHF.

The J gene is TRBJ2-1, the V gene TRBV6-6, with 8 bases fitting TRBD2. With V trimmed by 7 bases and J by 3 bases, 2 bases remained unmatched. The CDR3 covers 13 residues. Germline-derived CDR1 and CDR2 are MNHNY and SVGAGI (reference sequence). CDR3 protein: CASTGGRYNEQFF. For the CDR3, the DNA is TGTGCCAGCACGGGGGGGCGCTACAATGAGCAGTTCTTC.

The chain employs TRBV5-5 and TRBJ2-7, with D possibly being TRBD2 (5 bases). The V gene lost 0 bases and the J gene lost 7 bases, with 11 bases spanning the gap. CDR3 length equals 13 residues. From germline, CDR1 is SGHKS and CDR2 YYEKEE (reference sequence). CDR3 DNA sequence: TGTGCCAGCAGCTTGGCGGGGATAGTAGAGCAGTACTTC. This encodes CASSLAGIVEQYF. Looking up the rest from reference TRBV5-5 and TRBJ2-7 gives the full variable domain: DAGVTQSPTHLIKTRGQQVTLRCSPISGHKSVSWYQQVLGQGPQFIFQYYEKEERGRGNFPDRFSARQFPNYSSELNVNALLLGDSALYLCASSLAGIVEQYFGPGTRLTVT.

The chain carries TRBV7-8 and TRBJ2-4; 7 nucleotides match TRBD2. CDR3 length: 15 residues. Germline-derived CDR1 and CDR2 are SGHVS and FQNEAQ. The junction had 8 bases not matched to a gene; V was cut back by 1 base and J by 8 bases. The CDR3 loop reads CASSLETGGVDIQYF. CDR3 bases: TGTGCCAGCAGCTTAGAGACGGGGGGTGTAGACATTCAGTACTTC.

The gene calls are TRBV2 and TRBJ2-7; TRBD2 aligns across 8 bases. V was pared by 6 bases and J by 3 bases, with 4 bases of the junction left unmatched. There are 13 residues in the CDR3. The germline V gene has CDR1 SNHLY and CDR2 FYNNEI. The CDR3 bases are TGTGCCAGCAGGCCCGGGACTAGCTACGAGCAGTACTTC. The encoded protein is CASRPGTSYEQYF. Drawing the rest from reference TRBV2 and TRBJ2-7, the complete variable domain is EPEVTQTPSHQVTQMGQEVILRCVPISNHLYFYWYRQILGQKVEFLVSFYNNEISEKSEIFDDQFSVERPDGSNFTLKIRSTKLEDSAMYFCASRPGTSYEQYFGPGTRLTVT.

The chain is built from TRBV7-9 and TRBJ1-3; D is ambiguous. CDR3 size: 16 residues. Germline V gives CDR1 SEHNR, CDR2 FQNEAQ (reference sequence). V lost 5 bases to trimming and J lost 4 bases, with 18 bases between them. CDR3 protein: CASSRRTSLVGNTIYF. The CDR3 nucleotides read TGTGCCAGCAGCCGCCGGACCTCACTGGTGGGAAACACCATATATTTT.